This T cell receptor beta chain was sequenced in a study of siplizumab effects on memory and regulatory T cells (dated by TCRdb to the late 2010s). Study-wide context: Across fewer than 10 responder-stimulator pairs, mixed lymphocyte reactions were run in pairs, roughly 1 with siplizumab at approximately 0.97 ug/mL and roughly 1 without drug. The study looked at the effect of siplizumab, an anti-CD2 antibody, on alloreactive T-cell subsets in allogeneic mixed lymphocyte reactions made from human PBMCs. Here is what the overall study found, with its caveats: Among mappable alloreactive CD4+ clones, an average Treg-derived fraction of roughly 71% was observed with siplizumab, compared with around 28% in control reactions. The cumulative frequency of alloreactive sequences that could be traced back to unstimulated CD4+ memory T cells was significantly reduced by siplizumab. Because sequences below about 10^-5 frequency were poorly captured, only a minor fraction of alloreactive clones could be mapped to unstimulated subsets. The suppressive function of proliferating Tregs from siplizumab cultures was not functionally confirmed. A naive or memory phenotype could not be assigned to roughly 75-96% of proliferating CD4+ or CD8+ clones. Greater diversity appeared to be present in unstimulated naive T cells than in memory T cells, and a substantial contribution to the alloresponse seemed to be made by naive cells.

For 5 to 7 days, cells in the mixed lymphocyte reaction were kept in coculture at 37 degrees C. After responder PBMCs were labelled with CFSE and stimulator PBMCs with Violet Dye, the two populations were combined at a 1:1 ratio. Sorted unstimulated T cells and proliferating T cells recovered from mixed lymphocyte reactions were subjected to TCRbeta CDR3 sequencing. Fresh whole blood from fewer than 12 HLA-typed healthy donors was used to isolate PBMCs. Proliferating CFSE-low responder T cells were FACS-sorted after the mixed lymphocyte reaction for TCR sequencing. Trimming leaves V shorter by 4 bases and J shorter by 6 bases, with the junction holding 10 bases beyond the gene matches. Spanning cysteine to phenylalanine, the CDR3 consists of 15 amino acids. Only the CDR3 part of the read is kept: 45 bases, read in frame from the first base. According to the germline V gene, CDR1 reads SGDLS and CDR2 reads YYNGEE.

As concerns this clone: Its antigen remains undetermined. The record has no base qualities; no much larger clone is one base away.

Libraries were prepared through the immunoSEQ multiplex PCR assay. The deep sequencing platform assayed approximately 100,000 TCR templates per sample. Genomic DNA extracted from sorted T cells was used for TCRbeta CDR3 sequencing. The original pipeline was this. Clonal analysis of TCRbeta CDR3 data was done in the R programming language. Alloreactive CD4+ and CD8+ clones were defined by comparing unstimulated samples with post-reaction CFSE-low samples. By matching sequences to the repertoires of sorted unstimulated Treg and non-Treg cells, each alloreactive CD4+ clone was assigned a regulatory or non-regulatory origin. What TCRdb holds here is the immuneACCESS table cut down to in-frame rearrangements. Part of the clones is not present; checked against another copy, under half of the missing clones reflect an unresolved V gene, and the others are unexplained. From that table come the V and J calls and clone size; the DNA was used to work out D and trimming. Recorded for this sample are about 12,000 clones; 40% to 50% of them occurred a single time. Of the sample, less than 50% falls within the top ten clones.

Specimen: CFSE-low (dividing) CD8+ T cells sorted from an allogeneic mixed lymphocyte reaction. The V and J segments used are TRBV9 and TRBJ1-2; 9 bases in between match TRBD1. This sequence was found in a human donor in good health; the cells came from an allogeneic mixed lymphocyte reaction. Some clones in this sample may be carry-over from other donors' samples. The CDR3 amino acid sequence is: CASSLAGTGSHGYTF. The nucleotide sequence reads as follows: TGTGCCAGCAGCTTGGCGGGGACAGGGAGCCATGGCTACACCTTC.